This T cell receptor (beta chain) was found in a study of CD8 T cell repertoires and HIV-1 epitope variants. At the level of the study: Separate wells received one of Twenty-five Gag or Nef variant peptides. Controls were a CMV, EBV and flu pool, Ebola AY9, and no peptide. The baseline condition was 1M T cells left uncultured.

Study findings and constraints: Roughly nine TCR beta clonotypes were antigen-specific, six apparently recognizing autologous or escape variants.

Assay: immunoSEQ multiplex PCR; the TCRdb copy retains only in-frame clones and omits some. The repertoire consists of several thousand clones, with about 69% occurring once and the leading ten covering more than 40%. With V trimmed by 2 bases and J by 9 bases, 13 bases remained unmatched. The CDR3 runs to 16 residues. Germline CDR1 and CDR2: MNHEY and SMNVEV (reference sequence). Regarding this clone: The target antigen is unknown.

The chain links TRBV27 to TRBJ2-3, with 8 bases that match TRBD2. The sample consisted of cultured CD8+ T cells derived from PBMCs. The clonotype was recovered from a male donor with HIV. This CDR3 reads CASSLIDGGVGETQYF. In DNA form, the CDR3 reads TGTGCCAGCAGTTTAATAGACGGGGGGGTGGGCGAGACGCAGTATTTT.